The 9 T cell receptor beta chains in this list originate from one sample, sequenced in a study of siplizumab effects on memory and regulatory T cells. The assay was immunoSEQ multiplex PCR, and TCRdb's table has in-frame clones only and misses some. The sample lists about 97,000 clones, around 90% occurring once. The source material was non-Treg CD4+ T cells sorted from blood. These receptors all come from a human donor in good health.

The rearrangement joins TRBV6-6 to TRBJ2-7; 8 nucleotides match TRBD2. With 6 bases clipped from V and 7 bases from J, the junction kept 11 bases outside the gene matches. This CDR3 has 14 residues. Germline CDR1 reads MNHNY; CDR2 reads SVGAGI (reference sequence). For the CDR3, the DNA is TGTGCCAGCAGGACCAGCGGGAGAGTAGATGAGCAGTACTTC. Translating gives CASRTSGRVDEQYF.

Comment on this clone: The junction departs from the called germline gene at one end, perhaps through a read error. The rearrangement joins TRBV4-1 to TRBJ2-2, with 8 bases identical to TRBD1. The CDR3 contains 15 residues. Germline CDR1 reads MGHRA; CDR2 reads YSYEKL. The CDR3 nucleotides read TGCGCCAGCAGTCAAGGGACAGGATGGACCGGGGAGCTGTTTTTT. Residues: CASSQGTGWTGELFF.

This chain joins TRBV6-5 and TRBJ2-1; 7 bases agree with TRBD2. This CDR3 has 14 residues. Germline V gene sequence: CDR1 MNHEY, CDR2 SVGAGI. Germline trimming cut 6 bases from V and 4 bases from J; bases unmatched to any gene: 6. CDR3 in amino acids: CASSLRERYNEQFF. In DNA form, the CDR3 reads TGTGCCAGCAGCTTGCGGGAGCGATACAATGAGCAGTTCTTC.

The gene calls are TRBV6-1 and TRBJ1-3; D uncertain. Germline CDR1 and CDR2: MNHNS and SASEGT. The CDR3 sequence is 13 residues long. V lost 3 bases and J 4 bases, leaving 7 bases between the germline ends. CDR3 DNA: TGTGCCAGCAGTGATGGGCTCGGAAACACCATATATTTT. Translated: CASSDGLGNTIYF.

This chain uses TRBV7-3 with TRBJ2-5; 10 bases line up with TRBD2. Trimming at V came to 5 bases and at J to 5 bases, leaving 2 bases not matched to a gene. CDR1 and CDR2 (germline): SGHTA, FQGTGA. The CDR3 is 13 amino acids. CDR3 nucleotides: TGTGCCAGCAGCATGGGACTAGCGGAGACCCAGTACTTC. Amino acids: CASSMGLAETQYF.

The chain carries TRBV14 and TRBJ2-7, with D hard to call. Trimming pared 0 bases from V and 1 base from J, leaving 7 bases between. CDR3 size: 14 residues. Germline-derived CDR1 and CDR2 are SGHDN and FVKESK. CDR3 sequence reads: CASSQDLKSYEQYF. DNA of the CDR3: TGTGCCAGCAGCCAAGATTTAAAGTCCTACGAGCAGTACTTC.

The chain has TRBV29-1 and TRBJ2-5; tentatively, D is TRBD1 or TRBD2 (7 bases each). Germline assignment: CDR1 SQVTM and CDR2 ANQGSEA. This CDR3 is 14 amino acids long. V dropped 3 bases and J dropped 5 bases, with 16 bases sitting between them. The CDR3 DNA reads as TGCAGCGTTGAGGTTAACAGGGGAGGGGAGACCCAGTACTTC. Translation: CSVEVNRGGETQYF.

The rearrangement uses TRBV10-1 and TRBJ2-1, with TRBD2 identical over 12 bases. V was pared by 5 bases and J by 8 bases, with 7 bases of the junction left unmatched. This CDR3 comprises 15 residues. The germline V gene encodes CDR1 WNHNN and CDR2 SYGVQD (reference sequence). For the CDR3, the DNA is TGCGCCAGCAGTCCTAGCGGGAGGGCCCTCGATGAGCAGTTCTTC. This codes for CASSPSGRALDEQFF.

V is TRBV30 and J is TRBJ1-3; no definite D call. CDR3 length: 11 residues. CDR1 GTSNPN and CDR2 SVGIG come from the germline V gene (reference sequence). V was cut by 0 bases and J by 5 bases, with 2 bases left in between. CDR3 amino acids: CAWSVRNTIYF. Here the CDR3 DNA reads TGTGCCTGGAGTGTGAGAAACACCATATATTTT.